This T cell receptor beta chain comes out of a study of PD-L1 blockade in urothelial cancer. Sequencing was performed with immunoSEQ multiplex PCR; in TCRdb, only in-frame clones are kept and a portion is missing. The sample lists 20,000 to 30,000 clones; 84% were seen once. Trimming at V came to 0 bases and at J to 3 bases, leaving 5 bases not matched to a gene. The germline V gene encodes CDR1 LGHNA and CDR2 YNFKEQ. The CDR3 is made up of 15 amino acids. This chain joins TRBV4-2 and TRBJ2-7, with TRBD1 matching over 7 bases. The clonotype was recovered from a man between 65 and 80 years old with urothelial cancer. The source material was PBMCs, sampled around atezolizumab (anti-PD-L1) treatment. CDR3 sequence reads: CASSQDRGTFYEQYF. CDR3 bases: TGTGCCAGCAGCCAAGACAGGGGGACCTTCTACGAGCAGTACTTC.